Presented here are 13 T cell receptor beta chains from one specimen sequenced in a study of T cell repertoires in cytomegalovirus infection. One entry per CDR3 protein results from TCRdb running MiXCR on the reads. The data show 310,000 or so distinct CDR3 sequences, roughly 25% seen once. The sequenced material came from PBMCs. The receptors here all came from a human donor in good health (CMV status not recorded). Some clones in this sample may be carry-over from other donors' samples.

This clonotype has ten or more counts. The chain links TRBV7-2 to TRBJ1-2, with D possibly being TRBD1 (5 bases). The CDR3 runs 14 residues. The germline V and J ends were trimmed by 5 bases and 4 bases, with 14 bases remaining between them. Germline CDR1 SGHTA, CDR2 FQGNSA. CDR3 sequence: CASSPGGGFYGYTF. The CDR3 region has the DNA TGTGCCAGCAGCCCCGGCGGGGGGTTCTATGGCTACACCTTC.

This clonotype was detected a few times. The chain employs TRBV7-2 and TRBJ2-1, with D hard to call. Germline CDR1 is SGHTA and CDR2 is FQGNSA. Between the trimmed V and J ends, which lost 5 bases and 9 bases, there was a span of 17 bases. The CDR3 length is 14 residues. Here the CDR3 reads CASSPLGPMAEQFF. The CDR3 coding sequence is TGTGCCAGCAGCCCTCTCGGGCCGATGGCTGAGCAGTTCTTC.

The chain links TRBV7-6 to TRBJ2-3, with D maybe TRBD2 (6 bases). The ends were cut back, 7 bases at V and 1 base at J, with 15 bases in the middle. Germline V gives CDR1 SGHVS, CDR2 FNYEAQ. The CDR3 runs to 15 residues. For the CDR3, the DNA is TGTGCCAGCACCGGAGGGGTCTCGGGCACAGATACGCAGTATTTT. Translating it yields CASTGGVSGTDTQYF.

The CDR3 DNA is TGTGCCAGCAGCCCTCCGGCGGGTCTCCAGGAGACCCAGTACTTC. Residues: CASSPPAGLQETQYF. The V call is TRBV7-9, the J call TRBJ2-5; D perhaps matches TRBD2 (5 bases). This CDR3 region has 15 residues. The ends were cut back, 5 bases at V and 5 bases at J, with 18 bases in the middle. Germline CDR1 reads SEHNR; CDR2 reads FQNEAQ (reference sequence).

The table lists this clonotype with many counts. The J gene is TRBJ2-1, the V gene TRBV7-8; D is unresolved. Per the germline V gene, CDR1 is SGHVS and CDR2 is FQNEAQ. The CDR3 sequence is 14 residues long. The V end was cut by 0 bases, the J end by 7 bases, with 10 bases between. CDR3 residues: CASSLAWYTNEQFF. The CDR3 DNA sequence: TGTGCCAGCAGCTTAGCTTGGTACACAAATGAGCAGTTCTTC.

This clonotype was seen ten or more times. The chain recombines TRBV14 with TRBJ2-7, with D perhaps matching TRBD1 or TRBD2 (5 bases each). Germline V lookup: CDR1 SGHDN, CDR2 FVKESK. The V end was cut by 5 bases, the J end by 6 bases, with 20 bases between. The CDR3 consists of 15 residues. CDR3 sequence reads: CASSATGTARGEQYF. The CDR3 DNA follows: TGTGCCAGCAGCGCTACCGGGACCGCCCGGGGCGAGCAGTACTTC.

This clonotype was detected many times. The CDR3 loop reads CASRQRRQEETQYF. The CDR3 bases are TGTGCCAGCAGGCAACGAAGACAGGAAGAGACCCAGTACTTC. The chain couples TRBV7-2 to TRBJ2-5; D is possibly TRBD1 (6 bases). V was shortened by 6 bases and J by 3 bases, with 14 bases between the two germline ends. CDR3 length: 14 residues. The germline V gene has CDR1 SGHTA and CDR2 FQGNSA.

The sample holds a few counts of this clonotype. The chain has TRBV20-1 and TRBJ1-5; D remains unclear. In germline, CDR1 is DFQATT, CDR2 SNEGSKA (reference sequence). The V gene lost 6 bases and the J gene lost 7 bases, with 19 bases spanning the gap. The CDR3 spans 14 residues. The CDR3: CSAVSGGSLQPQHF. The CDR3 DNA reads as TGCAGTGCCGTATCGGGAGGGTCACTGCAGCCCCAGCATTTT.

The CDR3 loop reads CSARYQGPEAFF. CDR3 sequence (DNA): TGCAGTGCTAGATATCAGGGGCCTGAAGCTTTCTTT. J is TRBJ1-1 and V is TRBV20-1; a weak D match, TRBD1 (6 bases). Between the trimmed V and J ends, which lost 2 bases and 6 bases, there was a span of 10 bases. The germline gives CDR1 DFQATT, CDR2 SNEGSKA (reference sequence). CDR3 length: 12 residues.

This clonotype showed up just a few times. This chain connects TRBV19 to TRBJ1-1, with D perhaps matching TRBD1 (5 bases). The V end was cut by 5 bases, the J end by 6 bases, with 16 bases between. Germline CDR1 is LNHDA and CDR2 is SQIVND (reference sequence). The CDR3 is 14 residues long. Here the CDR3 reads CASSQSRAKSEAFF. The CDR3 DNA is TGTGCCAGTAGTCAGTCCAGGGCAAAGTCTGAAGCTTTCTTT.

V and J are TRBV5-6 and TRBJ2-7; 8 bases agree with TRBD1. Germline V gene lookup returns CDR1 SGHDT and CDR2 YYEEEE. V was pared by 4 bases and J by 2 bases, with 8 bases of the junction left unmatched. The CDR3 is 15 amino acids. In DNA, the CDR3 is TGTGCCAGCAGCCCAGGGACAGGCGTCACCTACGAGCAGTACTTC. Translating it yields CASSPGTGVTYEQYF.

This clonotype appeared many times. The V and J genes are TRBV7-3 and TRBJ2-7, with D perhaps matching TRBD2 (6 bases). CDR1 and CDR2 from the germline V gene are SGHTA and FQGTGA. The CDR3 is 13 amino acids. V was trimmed by 5 bases and J by 3 bases, leaving 11 bases between them. CDR3 residues: CASSPGTVYEQYF. The CDR3 bases are TGTGCCAGCAGCCCCGGGACTGTCTACGAGCAGTACTTC.

The J gene is TRBJ2-7, the V gene TRBV12-3 or TRBV12-4; D is unresolved. V lost 0 bases to trimming and J lost 8 bases, with 14 bases between them. CDR3 size: 14 residues. The CDR3: CASSLAGVGLQQYF. CDR3 in DNA: TGTGCCAGCAGTTTAGCTGGGGTCGGGCTTCAGCAGTACTTC.